Listed below are T cell receptor beta chains from one sample, sequenced in a study of human T cells and chemical hapten exposure. TCRdb processed the RACE reads anew with MiXCR; each CDR3 protein has one entry. The profile covers 85,000 to 130,000 distinct CDR3 sequences, with about 12% appearing a single time and around 1.7% taken by the ten largest. The sample consisted of whole blood, taken in connection with sensitization to the hapten diphenylcyclopropenone (DPC). These receptors all stem from a woman in her forties or fifties with alopecia areata. Some clones in this sample may be carry-over from other donors' samples. The CDR3 runs from the conserved cysteine through the conserved F or W.

CASSYKQFFDEQYF	TRBV7-2	TRBJ2-7
CSQLRTGGGTEAFF	TRBV20-1	TRBJ1-1
CASSLPGRDEQYF	TRBV6-5	TRBJ2-7
CASSPDPRRNTIYF	TRBV12-3/TRBV12-4	TRBJ1-3
CSARAGRYSGNTIYF	TRBV20-1	TRBJ1-3
CASSLVSGQSRSPLHF	TRBV7-9	TRBJ1-6
CASSLVGQVNYGYTF	TRBV7-2	TRBJ1-2
CASSLSQDRGYEQYF	TRBV28	TRBJ2-7
CASSESKEGRSASGANVLTF	TRBV10-1	TRBJ2-6
CASNAEGNEQYF	TRBV28	TRBJ2-7
CASSYMGGAGRWSSYGYTF	TRBV6-6	TRBJ1-2
CASSSTILGEQYF	TRBV7-6	TRBJ2-7
CASSLGGTEGAEAFF	TRBV5-4	TRBJ1-1
CASSLGQGKTYGYTF	TRBV28	TRBJ1-2
CASSLYQGAGTDTQYF	TRBV5-4	TRBJ2-3
CASSSSGGEETQYF	TRBV11-2	TRBJ2-5
CASSQTVVYQPQHF	TRBV6-2/TRBV6-3	TRBJ1-5
CASSQDQSGSGELFF	TRBV3-1	TRBJ2-2
CASTTWGVGTEAFF	TRBV12-3/TRBV12-4	TRBJ1-1
CASPSKADHSNQPQHF	TRBV11-1	TRBJ1-5
CASSLSTGGSTDTQYF	TRBV28	TRBJ2-3
CASSFIGETQYF	TRBV12-3/TRBV12-4	TRBJ2-5
CSAQGLAGTYNEQFF	TRBV20-1	TRBJ2-1
CSVVRGRDIQYF	TRBV29-1	TRBJ2-4
CASSRSGIQETQYF	TRBV7-6	TRBJ2-5
CASSLSKGATDTQYF	TRBV28	TRBJ2-3
CASSTRQGSNEKLFF	TRBV4-2	TRBJ1-4
CASSWSTGYEQYF	TRBV5-1	TRBJ2-7